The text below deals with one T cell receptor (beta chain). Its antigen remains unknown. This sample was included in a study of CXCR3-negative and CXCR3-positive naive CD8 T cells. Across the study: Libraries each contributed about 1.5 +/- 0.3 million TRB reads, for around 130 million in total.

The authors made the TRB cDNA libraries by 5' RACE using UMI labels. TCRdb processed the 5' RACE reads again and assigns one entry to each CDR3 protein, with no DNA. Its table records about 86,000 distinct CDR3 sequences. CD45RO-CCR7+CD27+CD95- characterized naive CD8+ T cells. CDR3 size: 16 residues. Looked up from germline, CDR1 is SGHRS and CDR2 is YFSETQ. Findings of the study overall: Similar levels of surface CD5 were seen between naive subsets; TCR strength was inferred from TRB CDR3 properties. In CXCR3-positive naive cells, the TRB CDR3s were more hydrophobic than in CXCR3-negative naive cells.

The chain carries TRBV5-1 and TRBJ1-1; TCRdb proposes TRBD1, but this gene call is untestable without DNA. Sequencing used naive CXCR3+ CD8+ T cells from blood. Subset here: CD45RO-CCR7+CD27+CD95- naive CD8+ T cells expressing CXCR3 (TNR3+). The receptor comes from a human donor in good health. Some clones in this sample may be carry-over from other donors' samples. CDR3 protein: CASSPTGAELGTEAFF.